This T cell receptor beta chain is drawn from a study of identical twins. The V end was cut by 3 bases, the J end by 3 bases, with 6 bases between. This CDR3 contains 12 residues. CDR1 and CDR2 (germline): DFQATT, SNEGSKA (reference sequence). Study-wide results and limits: In monozygotic twins, models underestimated the sharing of out-of-frame TCR alpha. Insertions were fewer in abundant cord blood beta clonotypes, whereas memory repertoires showed none of this pattern. The study based its conclusions on cross-sectional statistical analysis and did not follow the same donors.

About this clonotype: What it binds is not known.

All donors were healthy Caucasians. TCRdb fed the 5' RACE reads into MiXCR, producing one record per CDR3 protein. The data contain fewer than 650,000 distinct CDR3 sequences, around 7.5% of them singletons. A further study also used this sample, focusing on yellow fever vaccine responses in identical twins.

The chain combines TRBV20-1 with TRBJ2-1, with a possible D match to TRBD1 (5 bases). What was sequenced was PBMCs. The TCR was taken from a woman younger than 35 in good health. The CDR3 DNA follows: TGCAGTGCTAGCCAGGGCTACAATGAGCAGTTCTTC. Protein sequence: CSASQGYNEQFF.